Listed here are 22 T cell receptor beta chains from one sample, sequenced in a study of blood T cell repertoires in COVID-19. Method: immunoSEQ multiplex PCR; TCRdb's copy keeps in-frame clones and lacks some. Of 120,000 or so clones in the sample, 87% were seen once. The source material was peripheral blood. The receptors here all came from a human donor in a cohort sampled during active COVID-19.

The chain couples TRBV7-9 to TRBJ2-7; a weak D match, TRBD1 (6 bases). From germline, CDR1 is SEHNR and CDR2 FQNEAQ (reference sequence). The V end lost 1 base, the J end lost 1 base, and 17 bases lay between the germline ends. CDR3 size: 17 residues. DNA of the CDR3: TGTGCCAGCAGCTTAGGTCAACCCGGGACACGATCCTACGAGCAGTACTTC. This codes for CASSLGQPGTRSYEQYF.

The chain employs TRBV5-4 and TRBJ2-1, with 7 bases aligning to TRBD2. Germline V lookup: CDR1 SGHNT, CDR2 YYREEE (reference sequence). The V and J ends lost 0 bases and 6 bases, in that order; junction bases with no gene match: 3. The CDR3 consists of 14 residues. DNA of the CDR3: TGTGCCAGCAGCTTGGGGGGGGGACGCAATGAGCAGTTCTTC. Amino acids: CASSLGGGRNEQFF.

There are many counts of this clone. The genes are TRBV27 and TRBJ1-6; D might be TRBD1 (5 bases). The V end lost 6 bases, the J end lost 14 bases, and 11 bases lay between the germline ends. Germline values: CDR1 MNHEY, CDR2 SMNVEV (reference sequence). The CDR3 sequence is 11 residues long. This CDR3 reads CASRSQGSLHF. The DNA of the CDR3 is TGTGCCAGCAGATCCCAGGGTTCCCTCCACTTT.

The chain uses TRBV7-8 and TRBJ2-1, with TRBD2 matching 13 bases. The germline CDR1 and CDR2 sequences are SGHVS and FQNEAQ. Trimming removed 5 bases from V and 10 bases from J; junction bases left unmatched: 11. This CDR3 is 16 amino acids long. CDR3 DNA sequence: TGTGCCAGCAGCCCCAGCGGGACTAGCGGGACACGGGAGCAGTTCTTC. This encodes CASSPSGTSGTREQFF.

V and J are TRBV9 and TRBJ1-3; 7 positions agree with TRBD1. Germline V lookup: CDR1 SGDLS, CDR2 YYNGEE. The CDR3 length is 14 residues. V shed 5 bases and J 4 bases; nucleotides not matched to a gene: 6. The CDR3 bases are TGTGCCAGCAGTCCTAAGGACAGGGGAAACACCATATATTTT. It is translated as CASSPKDRGNTIYF.

This clone was observed a few times. This chain links TRBV2 with TRBJ2-7; the match to TRBD1 covers 7 bases. V shed 6 bases, J shed 4 bases, and the junction held 9 bases outside the gene matches. This CDR3 has 14 residues. The V gene's germline CDR1 is SNHLY and CDR2 FYNNEI. The CDR3 sequence is CASRRDSPIYEQYF. CDR3 sequence (DNA): TGTGCCAGCAGGAGGGACAGCCCGATATACGAGCAGTACTTC.

This chain connects TRBV9 to TRBJ2-1; 11 positions match TRBD1. The trim removed 0 bases at V and 9 bases at J, leaving 5 bases unmatched. CDR1 is SGDLS, CDR2 YYNGEE, per germline. There are 15 residues in the CDR3. CDR3 residues: CASSVGPGQGVEQFF. The CDR3 nucleotides are TGTGCCAGCAGCGTAGGTCCGGGACAGGGGGTTGAGCAGTTCTTC.

The chain joins TRBV4-1 to TRBJ2-5; 9 bases agree with TRBD2. This CDR3 is built from 16 residues. With V trimmed by 5 bases and J by 1 base, 8 bases remained unmatched. The germline V gene has CDR1 MGHRA and CDR2 YSYEKL. The CDR3 reads CASSSRVAGVQETQYF. The CDR3 DNA follows: TGCGCCAGCAGCTCCCGGGTAGCGGGGGTCCAAGAGACCCAGTACTTC.

For the CDR3, the DNA is TGTGCCAGCAGTTACGTCGCGGGACAGCCCCAGCATTTT. It yields the protein CASSYVAGQPQHF. V gene TRBV6-5 combines with J gene TRBJ1-5, with unresolved D. V lost 2 bases and J 7 bases, leaving 9 bases between the germline ends. The CDR3 is 13 amino acids. Germline lookup yields CDR1 MNHEY and CDR2 SVGAGI.

This clone was counted once. V gene TRBV7-2 combines with J gene TRBJ2-7; 14 bases map to TRBD2. Germline lookup yields CDR1 SGHTA and CDR2 FQGNSA. The CDR3 has 15 amino acids. The junction had 7 bases not matched to a gene; V was cut back by 6 bases and J by 6 bases. The CDR3 spells CASSLLGLAGGEQYF. The CDR3 DNA is TGTGCCAGCAGTCTTCTTGGACTAGCGGGAGGCGAGCAGTACTTC.

The rearrangement links TRBV2 to TRBJ1-4; D is unclear. The ends were cut back, 2 bases at V and 0 bases at J, with 16 bases in the middle. The CDR3 consists of 18 residues. Germline CDR1 SNHLY, CDR2 FYNNEI. This CDR3 reads CASSEKRGRLATNEKLFF. DNA of the CDR3: TGTGCCAGCAGTGAAAAACGCGGCAGACTGGCAACTAATGAAAAACTGTTTTTT.

The table lists this clone with a count of one. Written as DNA, the CDR3 is TGTGCCAGCGGCCGGGACCCAGGGGGAGAGCAGTACTTC. It yields the protein CASGRDPGGEQYF. The chain carries TRBV7-3 and TRBJ2-7, with 7 bases matching TRBD1. Trimming removed 8 bases from V and 7 bases from J; junction bases left unmatched: 11. Germline CDR1 SGHTA, CDR2 FQGTGA. CDR3 length: 13 residues.

The chain has TRBV7-9 and TRBJ1-2; D ambiguous. The CDR3 has 12 residues. V gave up 1 base and J gave up 4 bases, with 4 bases separating them. Germline CDR1 is SEHNR and CDR2 is FQNEAQ (reference sequence). The CDR3 bases are TGTGCCAGCAGCTTAGAGAGCTATGGCTACACCTTC. It codes for CASSLESYGYTF.

The V gene is TRBV10-1, the J gene TRBJ2-7; the D gene is possibly TRBD2 (5 bases). Germline loops: CDR1 WNHNN, CDR2 SYGVQD (reference sequence). Between the trimmed V and J ends, which lost 2 bases and 5 bases, there was a span of 10 bases. CDR3 length: 13 residues. In DNA, the CDR3 is TGCGCCAGCAGTGAGATATCGAGGGACGAGCAGTACTTC. It is translated as CASSEISRDEQYF.

The rearrangement links TRBV6-6 to TRBJ1-6; 7 bases agree with TRBD1. Germline V gene lookup returns CDR1 MNHNY and CDR2 SVGAGI (reference sequence). This CDR3 has 15 residues. V was clipped by 6 bases and J by 9 bases; unmatched bases: 11. CDR3 sequence: CASSPWDSRGSPLHF. For the CDR3, the DNA is TGTGCCAGCAGCCCCTGGGACAGCCGCGGTTCACCCCTCCACTTT.

The chain links TRBV6-5 to TRBJ1-1; tentative D call: TRBD1 (5 bases). Trimming removed 5 bases at V and 0 bases at J, with 13 bases between. Germline CDR1 reads MNHEY; CDR2 reads SVGAGI. The CDR3 has 15 amino acids. Written as DNA, the CDR3 is TGTGCCAGCAGTCCCCAAGGGACTTTGAACACTGAAGCTTTCTTT. Its translation is CASSPQGTLNTEAFF.

The chain carries TRBV2 and TRBJ2-4; 7 bases match TRBD2. The CDR3 has 12 amino acids. V was clipped by 6 bases and J by 7 bases; unmatched bases: 3. Germline loops: CDR1 SNHLY, CDR2 FYNNEI. CDR3 nucleotide sequence: TGTGCCAGCAGCCGGGGGGTGAACATTCAGTACTTC. Amino acid sequence: CASSRGVNIQYF.

The V call is TRBV28, the J call TRBJ2-7; 14 bases agree with TRBD2. The junction had 9 bases not matched to a gene; V was cut back by 5 bases and J by 3 bases. Per the germline V gene, CDR1 is MDHEN and CDR2 is SYDVKM. The CDR3 is 17 amino acids. The CDR3 DNA follows: TGTGCCAGCAGTCGAACTGTGGGACTAGCGGGAGTCTACGAGCAGTACTTC. This sequence encodes CASSRTVGLAGVYEQYF.

The CDR3 loop reads CASSQGLVEITDTQYF. In DNA form, the CDR3 reads TGTGCCAGCAGCCAGGGGTTAGTAGAAATCACAGATACGCAGTATTTT. The chain carries TRBV11-2 and TRBJ2-3; a weak D match, TRBD1 (6 bases). V was shortened by 5 bases and J by 2 bases, with 17 bases between the two germline ends. CDR3 size: 16 residues. CDR1 and CDR2 (germline): SGHAT, FQNNGV. Drawing the rest from reference TRBV11-2 and TRBJ2-3, the complete variable domain is EAGVAQSPRYKIIEKRQSVAFWCNPISGHATLYWYQQILGQGPKLLIQFQNNGVVDDSQLPKDRFSAERLKGVDSTLKIQPAKLEDSAVYLCASSQGLVEITDTQYFGPGTRLTVL.

This chain uses TRBV11-2 with TRBJ2-5; 7 bases agree with TRBD1. V was pared by 3 bases and J by 3 bases, with 16 bases of the junction left unmatched. The CDR3 runs 18 residues. Germline V CDR1 and CDR2: SGHAT, FQNNGV. The CDR3 DNA reads TGTGCCAGCAGCTTCAGCTACCCCTCTGAGACAGGGAAAGAGACCCAGTACTTC. Its translation is CASSFSYPSETGKETQYF.

The V call is TRBV7-2, the J call TRBJ2-5; D is unresolved. V dropped 1 base and J dropped 5 bases, with 11 bases sitting between them. This CDR3 spans 14 amino acids. Germline CDR1 and CDR2: SGHTA and FQGNSA. The CDR3 nucleotides read TGTGCCAGCAGCTTAGGTACCAGCGTGGAGACCCAGTACTTC. Translating gives CASSLGTSVETQYF.

The chain combines TRBV21-1 with TRBJ2-3; the table's D call of TRBD2 was not tested on the DNA. TRBV21-1 constitutes a pseudogene. The CDR3 is made up of 15 amino acids. The CDR3 reads CASSKGKDWTDTQYF. The CDR3 region has the DNA TGTGCCAGCAGCAAAGGGAAGGACTGGACAGATACGCAGTATTTT.